This T cell receptor beta chain stems from a study of naive and memory T cell subsets. J lost 3 bases, V lost 1 base, and 11 bases had no gene match. The germline gives CDR1 LNHDA, CDR2 SQIVND (reference sequence). The CDR3 extends over 18 amino acids. Four subsets defined by CD45RA and CD27 were sorted after CD3, CD4, CD8 and live/dead staining. This clonotype was observed many times. Two oligonucleotides, mixed equimolar, formed the beta constant-region primer covering TRBC1 and TRBC2. TCRdb recomputed calls from the UMI-ligation and nested PCR reads with MiXCR, one row per CDR3 protein. The sample shows approximately 27,000 distinct CDR3 sequences, approximately 12% of them seen only once.

Sequenced material: effector memory CD4+ T cells from blood. Specified subset: effector memory, CD45RA- CD27-. The receptor's source is a human donor in good health. This chain connects TRBV19 to TRBJ2-1; TRBD2 aligns across 8 bases. CDR3 residues: CASSIGQLTSGRYNEQFF. The DNA for the CDR3 is TGTGCCAGTAGTATAGGCCAACTTACTAGCGGACGCTACAATGAGCAGTTCTTC.